Described below is a single T cell receptor (beta chain) sequence and its context. CDR1 is MNHEY, CDR2 SVGAGI, per germline. The CDR3 is 13 residues long. This sample stems from a study of control samples from healthy donors and cancer patients. Using immunoSEQ multiplex PCR, the repertoire was profiled, and TCRdb retains in-frame clones only, with some absent. The sample gives about 170,000 clones, 88% of which show up once; about 5.3% is in the top ten. The sequence came from a woman in her thirties in good health. V gene TRBV6-5 combines with J gene TRBJ2-3; 12 nucleotides agree with TRBD2. The sequencing input was blood. The CDR3 nucleotides are TGTACTAGCGGGAGGAGGGTCACAGATACGCAGTATTTT. It is translated as CTSGRRVTDTQYF.